This TCR beta chain was obtained from a study of OX40 agonist ivuxolimab in advanced cancers. At the level of the study: At 82.7% male, the cohort had a mean age of about 60 years, ranging from 23 to 79.

Germline V gives CDR1 MNHEY, CDR2 SVGAGI. The trim removed 5 bases at V and 5 bases at J, leaving 9 bases unmatched. This CDR3 comprises 14 residues. Produced via immunoSEQ multiplex PCR; TCRdb's table is partial and in-frame only. The repertoire holds 49,000 or so clones, 80% to 90% seen once, with 2.6% in the top ten. Regarding the study as a whole: Some of the lowest clonal expansion was seen in partial responders at 0.1-3.0 mg/kg. Among expanded peripheral T cells, antigen specificity went undetermined. Several nonresponders also turned out to have low normalized T-cell clonal expansion.

On this clone itself: What it binds is not known.

The chain couples TRBV6-5 to TRBJ2-7; TRBD1 agrees at 7 bases. The source was CD4+ or CD8+ T cells sorted from blood, collected in a trial of the OX40 agonist ivuxolimab. The clonotype comes from an adult with an advanced solid tumor such as melanoma, head and neck, liver or kidney cancer. The CDR3 coding sequence is TGTGCCAGCAGTCACAGGGGAAAGATGCACGAGCAGTACTTC. Protein product: CASSHRGKMHEQYF.